This entry features one TCR beta chain sequence. This clone was counted between two and nine times. There is no known antigen for this receptor. Per-base quality was not reported, and no clone a single base away is much larger than it. V is pared back by 3 bases and J by 8 bases, with 11 bases lying between the germline termini. The CDR3 contains 12 residues, cysteine and phenylalanine counted. The CDR3 DNA has 36 bases and is translated from base 1. CDR1 is given as SGHNT and CDR2 as YYREEE, both from the germline V gene (reference sequence). These data belong to a study of cytomegalovirus exposure and HLA in healthy donors (TCRdb year 2017). Regarding the research as a whole: According to an earlier analysis of a few hundred of the donors, some 180 million T cells yielded roughly 100 million unique TCR beta sequences and less than 300 Gb of sequence data. To study patterns of TCR occurrence, a later analysis re-analyzed previously published TCR beta repertoires from several hundred donors and added high-resolution HLA genotyping. A handful of DR-DQ haplotypes were handled as single units for association and clustering because linkage in the cohort was strong. To predict cytomegalovirus infection status, the study brought together high-throughput TCR immunosequencing, statistical association of individual TCRs with disease status, and machine learning. Besides the first cohort of about 730 subjects, a separate validation cohort made up of 95 to 150 different subjects was used. Rather than using new phenotypic data, the later analysis identified candidate immune exposures from TCR beta sequences and from how often those sequences occurred across donors. An early release covering roughly 600 HLA-typed donors comprised about 290 gigabases of sequencing data and about 90 million unique TCR sequences. On average, roughly 200,000 unique TCR beta nucleotide sequences were sequenced per donor among fewer than 500 genotyped donors of the cohort, with about 19% of those sequences being non-productive. Using immunosequencing, the study profiled T cell repertoires from around 680 subjects and related those repertoires to cytomegalovirus serostatus. The study aimed to test whether cataloging public T cell receptors could reveal signatures of past pathogen exposure. Of the roughly 390 genotyped donors, roughly 76% were placed in the genetic ancestry cluster associated with self-reported Caucasian donors. Genome-wide SNP genotypes for about 60% of the roughly 700 donors were used in a later genetic analysis, which treated that subset as a discovery cohort. Typing coverage differed by locus: A, B, C, DRB1 and DQB1 were typed in roughly 620-630 donors, DQA1 in 522, DPA1 in 600 to 610, and DPB1 in approximately 450. Alongside the repertoire data, information on donor age, sex, ethnicity and CMV serostatus was compiled. Class I and class II HLA loci were covered by the typing at four-digit resolution. In an earlier analysis of 500 to 650 of the donors, high-throughput TCR beta sequencing was used to judge whether each TCR beta V gene segment behaved as functional or pseudogenic. Every discovery cohort repertoire had been produced on one sequencing platform.

The library came from the immunoSEQ multiplex PCR assay. For the multiplex PCR, a mixture combining 60 forward primers for TCR Vbeta segments and 13 reverse primers for TCR Jbeta segments was used. Amplification of the CDR3 region of rearranged TCR beta genes was performed with a multiplex PCR assay on genomic DNA. The Illumina HiSeq System was used to sequence the amplified TCR beta libraries as 87-base-pair reads. The source study handled its data this way. In a later analysis, roughly 80 million unique TCR beta chains were counted across the 666 repertoires, and approximately 11 million of these chains were shared by at least two donors. Raw reads were error-corrected and collapsed into unique sequences with a nearest-neighbor algorithm that merged closely related sequences to remove PCR and sequencing errors. To assign V, D and J gene segments, CDR3 sequences were aligned to IMGT reference sequences. Each retained sequence needed at least a six-nucleotide match to both a V gene segment and a J gene segment. Rearrangements were classified as productive when the CDR3 lacked stop codons and remained in frame with V and J, and all other rearrangements were classified as non-productive. CDR3 was defined by IMGT convention, running from the second conserved V-encoded cysteine to the conserved J-encoded phenylalanine. The earlier analysis of 500 to 600 of the donors excluded sequences that lacked an unambiguous match to a single V gene segment. In an earlier analysis of several hundred of the donors, V segments were called functional above 56.7% productive rearrangements and were called segregating when the between-donor standard deviation exceeded 5%. A statistical classification framework was built for diagnosing cytomegalovirus status from the catalog of TCR beta chain sequences. A later analysis assigned V and J genes by comparing TCR nucleotide sequences with IMGT/GENE-DB human TR gene sequences. A later analysis assigned CDR3 sequences and most-parsimonious VDJ recombination scenarios with the TCRdist pipeline. In a later analysis, each TCR beta chain was defined by its CDR3 amino acid sequence together with its V-gene family, and reads without a unique V-gene family were excluded. As a way to deal with suspected cross-contamination and a sequencing artifact, a later analysis dropped under 600 nucleotide sequences that were highly shared and had low generation probability. In a later analysis, a clonal expansion index for each public chain was calculated from normalized within-repertoire ranks of inferred template counts. In a later analysis, generation probabilities were computed with a VDJ recombination model fitted to out-of-frame rearrangements, and the resulting probabilities were checked against IGoR. A later analysis scored TCR-TCR, TCR-HLA and TCR-CMV co-occurrence with hypergeometric tests, applying a repertoire-size bias correction to TCR pairs. False discovery rates were estimated in a later analysis by permuting HLA or CMV assignments 20 times. In a later analysis, co-occurring TCRs were grouped using DBSCAN, with TCRdist sequence similarity added in when clustering inside HLA-allele-positive subsets. For co-occurrence clustering, repertoires with fewer than 30,000 or more than 120,000 public chains were excluded, along with a handful of repertoires with anomalous nucleotide sharing. This is the immuneACCESS table as TCRdb keeps it, with only in-frame sequences that have V and J called. A part of the clones is gone; compared with another copy, unresolved V genes explain less than half, and the rest is unexplained. V and J calls and clone size are given by that table; D and trimming were obtained from the DNA. In this sample the table shows tens of thousands of clones, about 77% of which occur a single time. Together, the top ten hold approximately 9.8% of the sample.

In total, approximately 610 healthy bone marrow donors made up the cohort. At the time of sampling, every cohort member was nominally healthy, though immune exposures that went unrecorded were likely present. The donor tested CMV seronegative, placing the donor among the 350 to 400 seronegative members of the cohort. A peripheral blood sample was provided by each donor, and peripheral blood mononuclear cells were used for TCR beta sequencing. Genomic DNA extraction from the blood cell samples was performed with the Qiagen DNeasy Blood Extraction Kit. General conclusions and limits of the study: The study gave a list of some 150 TCR beta chains associated with cytomegalovirus. An association between a missense DCLRE1C variant and V-gene and J-gene trimming of TCR beta chains was found in a later genetic analysis and replicated in an independent cohort. Correlated functional status among segregating V segments might be attributable to linkage disequilibrium, but an unknown experimental factor could not be ruled out. The authors suggested that the approach could potentially be extended to other disease states and immunological phenotypes. Specific HLA alleles were associated with around 18,000 TCR beta sequences at a false discovery rate of 0.05 in a later analysis. In a later analysis, most CMV-associated TCR beta chains were found to appear HLA-restricted, with HLA associations seemingly driven largely by CMV exposure. Some IMGT-functional V segments, including TRBV6-2 and TRBV6-3, could not be distinguished by the 87-base-pair reads and were therefore excluded. In vitro tests confirmed that a few of the cytomegalovirus-associated TCR beta chains recognize cytomegalovirus antigens. According to a later genetic analysis, donors in an Asian-associated ancestry cluster had fewer N-insertions in productive TCRs than the approximately 710-donor mean. A later analysis found that HLA-associated TCR beta chains were more clonally expanded and had lower generation probabilities than equally common non-associated chains. A later analysis reported that several top co-occurrence clusters appeared linked to parvovirus B19, influenza, CMV and Epstein-Barr virus. In a later analysis, the rate of TCR association differed among HLA loci, with DRB1 alleles having the most associated TCRs and HLA-C alleles having the fewest. Across donors, most TCR sequences were observed very rarely, whereas some public TCRs were present in many individuals. When HLA alleles, especially DR and DQ, strongly co-occurred, attributing TCR associations to individual alleles was difficult. Because counts were too low, seventeen rarely observed V segments, including chromosome 9 orphons, were excluded from the earlier analysis of some 590 of the donors. The only immune exposure information available for the cohort was CMV serostatus. In an earlier analysis of some 500 of the donors, most TCR beta V segments were observed in productive rearrangements about 87% or about 30% of the time, broadly matching IMGT annotations. Only TCR beta chains were sequenced in this cohort, and the absence of alpha or paired-chain data limited detectable features. Sequencing depth was assumed to be roughly uniform across donors in the presence/absence analyses, though that assumption may not hold. Cytomegalovirus status was reported to be diagnosed by the classifier with high specificity and sensitivity in both the original and validation cohorts. The sequencing pipeline was judged likely to have produced a cluster of highly shared sequence variants as a technical artifact. A further reported finding was that TCR beta sequences accurately predicted the HLA-A and HLA-B alleles for most subjects in the first cohort. Because HLA typing was missing for some donors at each locus, association tests included only the typed subset.

The specimen sequenced was PBMCs. The receptor comes from a man aged 40-49 years in good health and CMV-seronegative. The chain links TRBV5-4 with TRBJ1-1, with the D gene call left open. The sequenced DNA is TGTGCCAGCAGCTCCGGGTCGGCGGAAGCTTTCTTT. Its translation reads: CASSSGSAEAFF.